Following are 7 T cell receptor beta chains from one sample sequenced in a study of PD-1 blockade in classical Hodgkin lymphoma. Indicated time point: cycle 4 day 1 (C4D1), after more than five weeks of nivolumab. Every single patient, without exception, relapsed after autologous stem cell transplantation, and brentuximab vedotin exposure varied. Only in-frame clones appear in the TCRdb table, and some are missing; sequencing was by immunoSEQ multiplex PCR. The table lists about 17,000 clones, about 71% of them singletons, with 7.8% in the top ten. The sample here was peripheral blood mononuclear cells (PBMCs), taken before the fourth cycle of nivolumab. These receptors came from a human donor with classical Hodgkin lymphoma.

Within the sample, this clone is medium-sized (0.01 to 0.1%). CDR3 region: CAWSVQGSSPLHF. CDR3 DNA: TGTGCCTGGAGTGTACAAGGTAGTTCACCCCTCCACTTT. The gene calls are TRBV30 and TRBJ1-6; no clear D. CDR1 GTSNPN and CDR2 SVGIG come from the germline V gene (reference sequence). The CDR3 extends over 13 amino acids. The ends were cut back, 0 bases at V and 9 bases at J, with 9 bases in the middle.

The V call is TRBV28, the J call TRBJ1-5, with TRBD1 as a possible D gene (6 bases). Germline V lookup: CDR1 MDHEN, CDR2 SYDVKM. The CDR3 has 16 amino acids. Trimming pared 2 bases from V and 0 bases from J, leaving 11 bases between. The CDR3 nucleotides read TGTGCCAGCAGTTTACGGACAGTCTATAGCAATCAGCCCCAGCATTTT. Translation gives CASSLRTVYSNQPQHF.

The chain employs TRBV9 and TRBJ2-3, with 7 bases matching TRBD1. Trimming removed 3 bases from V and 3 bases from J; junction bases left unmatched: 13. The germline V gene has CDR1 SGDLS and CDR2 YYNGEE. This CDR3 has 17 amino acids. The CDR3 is CASSGGSTGFMTDTQYF. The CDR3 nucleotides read TGTGCCAGCAGCGGGGGTTCGACAGGGTTTATGACAGATACGCAGTATTTT.

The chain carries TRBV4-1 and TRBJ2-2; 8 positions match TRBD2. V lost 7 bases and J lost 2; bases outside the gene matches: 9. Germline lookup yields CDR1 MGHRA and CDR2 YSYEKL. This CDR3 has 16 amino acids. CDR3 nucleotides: TGCGCCAGCACGGGGGGGGGCATACCCAACACCGGGGAGCTGTTTTTT. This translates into CASTGGGIPNTGELFF.

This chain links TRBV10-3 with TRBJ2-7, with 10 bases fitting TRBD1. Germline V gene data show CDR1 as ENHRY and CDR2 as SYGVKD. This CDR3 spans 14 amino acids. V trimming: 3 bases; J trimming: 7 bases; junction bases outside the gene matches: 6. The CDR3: CAISDRDRGLEQYF. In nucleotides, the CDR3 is TGTGCCATCAGTGACCGGGACAGGGGACTAGAGCAGTACTTC.

The CDR3 nucleotides are TGTGCCAGTAGCAACGGGTCTCCTGGCACAGATACGCAGTATTTT. It yields the protein CASSNGSPGTDTQYF. J is TRBJ2-3 and V is TRBV19; no clear D gene. Germline CDR1 reads LNHDA; CDR2 reads SQIVND (reference sequence). V was cut by 6 bases and J by 1 base, with 14 bases left in between. The CDR3 has 15 amino acids. The variable domain in full, with the rest retrieved from reference TRBV19 and TRBJ2-3, is DGGITQSPKYLFRKEGQNVTLSCEQNLNHDAMYWYRQDPGQGLRLIYYSQIVNDFQKGDIAEGYSVSREKKESFPLTVTSAQKNPTAFYLCASSNGSPGTDTQYFGPGTRLTVL.

The CDR3 DNA sequence: TGTGCCAGCAGCTTAGGATTGTCGCGCGAGCAGTACTTC. Translating it yields CASSLGLSREQYF. The V and J genes are TRBV11-2 and TRBJ2-7; no firm D call. The length of the CDR3 is 13 residues. V was cut by 1 base and J by 6 bases, with 10 bases left in between. The germline V gene has CDR1 SGHAT and CDR2 FQNNGV. Supplemented by reference TRBV11-2 and TRBJ2-7, the full variable domain reads EAGVAQSPRYKIIEKRQSVAFWCNPISGHATLYWYQQILGQGPKLLIQFQNNGVVDDSQLPKDRFSAERLKGVDSTLKIQPAKLEDSAVYLCASSLGLSREQYFGPGTRLTVT.